This T cell receptor (beta chain) was sequenced for a study of blood T cell repertoires in COVID-19 (dated by TCRdb to about 2020). Regarding the study in general: Collaborator samples came from the United States, Italy and Spain and covered acute and convalescent phases of COVID-19. Where available, HLA class I and class II types were taken from metadata supplied by the sample provider and were not determined by assay-based typing. Samples were obtained from the ongoing ImmuneRACE study (first 160 participants) and from 950 to 1,500 subjects provided by 6 global collaborators. The material from the prospective study consisted of cDNA or gDNA derived from T cells, B-cell-depleted T cells, or PBMCs. The dataset comprised deeply sampled blood TCRbeta repertoires from subjects exposed to, actively infected with, or recovered from COVID-19. The repertoires were released in a freely available public database meant as a resource for research on the immune response to SARS-CoV-2. The sample metadata nearly always contained a de-identified subject ID, COVID-19 status, age in years and sex.

According to the germline V gene, CDR1 reads MGHRA and CDR2 reads YSYEKL. The CDR3 starts with the cysteine, ends with the phenylalanine, and has 14 residues. Just CDR3 DNA is preserved here, 42 bases in frame from base 1. The junction shows trimming of 3 bases on V and 3 bases on J, plus 12 bases between the germline ends. A word on this clone: Its antigen is not yet known. No quality values exist for individual bases; no much larger clone is one base distant.

Whole blood was collected in K2EDTA tubes by collaborating institutions according to the institutions' own protocols. For TCRbeta analysis, collaborators shipped samples as frozen whole blood, isolated PBMCs, or DNA extracted from either of those sample types. TCRbeta CDR3 regions were amplified from genomic DNA using the immunoSEQ Assay, a bias-controlled multiplex PCR. As for how the authors treated the data: The number of nucleated cells in each sample was estimated from the amplification of reference gene primers within the assay. To quantify the absolute abundance of each unique TCRbeta CDR3 rearrangement, sequence reads were collapsed and filtered. For each sample, productive Simpson clonality was calculated as the square root of Simpson's diversity index over productive rearrangements. Here the immuneACCESS table is served through TCRdb, limited to in-frame sequences with V and J called. Missing clones are a known gap in these copies; in checked studies unresolved V genes cover under half, and the rest lacks a known reason. Clone size and V and J calls were adopted from that table, with D and trimming inferred from the DNA. The sample table lists about 140,000 clones, 65% to 80% of them with a count of one. The ten largest account for around 14% of the sample.

General findings and caveats noted by the study authors: How much clinical and demographic metadata was included differed by source and by participant, and the metadata was provided uncurated.

Recombination joined TRBV4-1 with TRBJ2-7; TRBD1 is possibly the D segment (5 matching bases). This clonotype originated in a man of 80 years or more with acute or convalescent COVID-19. Sequencing was carried out using peripheral blood. CDR3 protein: CASSQLDIRYEQYF. In nucleotide form, the sequence is TGCGCCAGCAGCCAGCTGGACATCCGCTACGAGCAGTACTTC.